The rows below give T cell receptor beta chains drawn from one sample of a study of shared clonotypes between healthy human individuals. The protocol was immunoSEQ multiplex PCR, while the TCRdb copy is restricted to in-frame clones and leaves out a portion. The sample has approximately 1,000,000 clones, 70% to 85% seen once. The source material was memory CD4+ T cells from PBMCs. The receptors shown here come from a man between 18 and 35 years old in good health. Some clones in this sample may be carry-over from other donors' samples. Both conserved end residues are part of each CDR3. The D gene is left open where the match is weak. Clone size is shown for a subset of rows, as once, few, many or a class of expanded clone.

size,D,length,J,V,CDR3,DNA
.,TRBD1,15,TRBJ2-3,TRBV2,CASSQGTASTDTQYF,TGTGCCAGCAGTCAAGGGACAGCGAGCACAGATACGCAGTATTTT
.,TRBD1,15,TRBJ2-7,TRBV9,CASSPGQGGTYEQYF,TGTGCCAGCAGCCCTGGACAGGGGGGGACCTACGAGCAGTACTTC
.,.,15,TRBJ2-3,TRBV28,CASSGAGGASDTQYF,TGTGCCAGCAGTGGAGCAGGGGGGGCGTCAGATACGCAGTATTTT
.,TRBD1,14,TRBJ2-2,TRBV27,CARIDREYTGELFF,TGTGCCAGGATCGACAGGGAATACACCGGGGAGCTGTTTTTT
.,TRBD1,13,TRBJ2-5,TRBV7-9,CASSPSTGETQYF,TGTGCCAGCAGCCCCTCGACAGGGGAGACCCAGTACTTC
few,.,14,TRBJ1-1,TRBV28,CASRTLGGPGEAFF,TGTGCCAGCAGAACCTTGGGCGGGCCAGGTGAAGCTTTCTTT
.,TRBD2,15,TRBJ2-1,TRBV19,CASRPTSGSYNEQFF,TGTGCCAGTAGACCTACTAGCGGGAGCTACAATGAGCAGTTCTTC
.,.,15,TRBJ2-3,TRBV6-5,CASSYSSHGTDTQYF,TGTGCCAGCAGTTATAGCTCACACGGCACAGATACGCAGTATTTT
once,.,13,TRBJ1-1,TRBV6-4,CASSGQWGGEAFF,TGTGCCAGCAGCGGACAGTGGGGAGGTGAAGCTTTCTTT
.,.,15,TRBJ2-2,TRBV18,CASSPRGQNTGELFF,TGTGCCAGCTCACCACGCGGACAGAACACCGGGGAGCTGTTTTTT
.,.,12,TRBJ2-3,TRBV4-3,CASRGNGDTQYF,TGCGCCAGCCGAGGGAATGGAGATACGCAGTATTTT
.,TRBD2,17,TRBJ2-1,TRBV7-3,CASSSHVLAGVTDEQFF,TGTGCCAGCAGCTCGCACGTTTTAGCGGGAGTAACGGATGAGCAGTTCTTC
.,TRBD2,15,TRBJ2-5,TRBV7-2,CASSLRGRIEETQYF,TGTGCCAGCAGCTTACGCGGGAGGATCGAGGAGACCCAGTACTTC
few,.,16,TRBJ2-1,TRBV15,CATSRGSGLPYNEQFF,TGTGCCACCAGCAGGGGGTCGGGACTTCCGTACAATGAGCAGTTCTTC
.,.,16,TRBJ2-5,TRBV25-1,CASSPRRGRGVETQYF,TGTGCCAGCAGTCCCCGAAGAGGCAGGGGGGTGGAGACCCAGTACTTC
.,.,13,TRBJ1-4,TRBV5-8,CASSLAGGEKLFF,TGTGCCAGCAGCTTGGCCGGAGGGGAAAAACTGTTTTTT
.,TRBD2,15,TRBJ2-5,TRBV7-9,CASSRTSGRGETQYF,TGTGCCAGCAGTAGAACTAGCGGGAGGGGAGAGACCCAGTACTTC
once,.,16,TRBJ1-4,TRBV18,CASSPGGAGSNEKLFF,TGTGCCAGCTCACCGGGCGGGGCAGGGTCTAATGAAAAACTGTTTTTT
.,.,16,TRBJ2-4,TRBV28,CASSFISLNGENIQYF,TGTGCCAGCAGTTTTATTTCTTTAAATGGGGAAAACATTCAGTACTTC
.,.,14,TRBJ2-1,TRBV7-2,CASSLGRLQSGPFF,TGTGCCAGCAGCTTAGGTAGACTCCAATCCGGGCCGTTCTTC
.,TRBD2,14,TRBJ2-7,TRBV10-3,CAIGVAGKGDEQYF,TGTGCCATCGGGGTAGCGGGAAAAGGGGACGAGCAGTACTTC
once,.,10,TRBJ2-7,TRBV5-6,CASSKYEQYF,TGTGCCAGCAGTAAGTACGAGCAGTACTTC